This TCR beta chain was captured in a study of blood T cells in healthy people across ages. This clonotype was seen a few times. Through a sample-barcoded 5' primer and a J-beta primer mix, a second PCR was run for about 7 to 12 cycles. Using its own MiXCR run on the 5' RACE reads, TCRdb lists one record per CDR3 protein. This table holds about 1.6 million distinct CDR3 sequences, 34% found once. Germline CDR1 is DFQATT and CDR2 is SNEGSKA (reference sequence). The V end was cut by 6 bases, the J end by 5 bases, with 25 bases between. This CDR3 has 16 residues. The gene calls are TRBV20-1 and TRBJ2-5, with D possibly being TRBD1 or TRBD2 (6 bases each). The TCR sequence derives from a woman aged 30 to 39 in good health. What was sequenced was blood. The CDR3 nucleotides read TGCAGTGCATCCGAGGAGGGGGACTCCGTGGGGGAGACCCAGTACTTC. Protein product: CSASEEGDSVGETQYF.